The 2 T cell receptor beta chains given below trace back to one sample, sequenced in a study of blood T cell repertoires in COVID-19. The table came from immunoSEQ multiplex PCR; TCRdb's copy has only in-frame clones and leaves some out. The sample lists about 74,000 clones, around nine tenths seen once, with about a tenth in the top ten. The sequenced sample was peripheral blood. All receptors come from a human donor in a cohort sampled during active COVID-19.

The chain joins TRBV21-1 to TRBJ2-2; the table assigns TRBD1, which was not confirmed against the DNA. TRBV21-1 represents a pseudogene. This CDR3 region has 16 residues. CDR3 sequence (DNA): TGTGCCAGCAGCAAAGGGGGCGGTTCGAACACCGGGGAGCTGTTTTTT. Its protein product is CASSKGGGSNTGELFF.

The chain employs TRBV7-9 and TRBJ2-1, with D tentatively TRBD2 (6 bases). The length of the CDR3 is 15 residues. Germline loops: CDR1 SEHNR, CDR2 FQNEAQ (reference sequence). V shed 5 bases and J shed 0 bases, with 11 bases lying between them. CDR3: CASSQGLTSYNEQFF. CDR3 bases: TGTGCCAGCAGCCAGGGACTTACCTCCTACAATGAGCAGTTCTTC.